This T cell receptor (beta chain) was identified during a study of regulatory T cells in long-lasting Graves disease. Study-level points and caveats: Public clonotype sharing was higher in persistent than newly diagnosed patients.

Researchers made TCR beta libraries by using iRepertoire HTBI primers and running Arm-PCR on CDR3 regions. Each CDR3 protein gets one entry after TCRdb re-called the multiplex PCR reads with MiXCR. This repertoire shows hundreds of thousands of distinct CDR3 sequences, roughly 12% found once; its top ten account for over 7.5%. This clonotype has more than one count but fewer than ten. The antigen is unknown. Time point of the sample: newly diagnosed GD, antithyroid drugs for less than 3 months. The TCR library was prepared using RNA isolated from PBMCs. In addition, the sample was reused for a study of T cells in Graves' hyperthyroidism and ophthalmopathy. As that report states: Graves' hyperthyroidism showing no ophthalmopathy progression within 18 months was considered stable.

Here the sequenced sample was peripheral blood mononuclear cells (PBMCs), taken at new diagnosis, from a patient treated with antithyroid drugs. The sequence was collected from a young man with Graves disease.

Here the CDR3 reads CATSDFPQDTGELFF. The CDR3, as DNA: TGTGCCACCAGTGATTTTCCACAGGACACCGGGGAGCTGTTTTTT. The chain recombines TRBV24-1 with TRBJ2-2; maybe TRBD1 (5 bases). The V and J ends lost 1 base and 3 bases respectively, with 8 bases between them. Germline CDR1 KGHDR, CDR2 SFDVKD. The CDR3 is 15 amino acids.